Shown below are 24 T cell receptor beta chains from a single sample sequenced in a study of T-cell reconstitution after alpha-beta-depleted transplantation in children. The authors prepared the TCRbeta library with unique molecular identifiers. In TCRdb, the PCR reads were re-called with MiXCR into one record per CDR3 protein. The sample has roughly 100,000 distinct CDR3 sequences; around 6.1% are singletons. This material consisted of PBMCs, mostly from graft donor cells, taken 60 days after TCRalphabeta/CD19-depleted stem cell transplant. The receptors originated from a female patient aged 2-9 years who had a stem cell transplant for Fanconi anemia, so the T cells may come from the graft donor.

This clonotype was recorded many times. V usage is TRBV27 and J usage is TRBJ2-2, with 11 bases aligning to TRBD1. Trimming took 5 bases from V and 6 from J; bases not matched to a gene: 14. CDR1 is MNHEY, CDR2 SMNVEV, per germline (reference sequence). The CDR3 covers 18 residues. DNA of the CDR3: TGTGCCAGCAGTGTAGGACAGGGGGCGATGATATACGCCGGGGAGCTGTTTTTT. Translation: CASSVGQGAMIYAGELFF.

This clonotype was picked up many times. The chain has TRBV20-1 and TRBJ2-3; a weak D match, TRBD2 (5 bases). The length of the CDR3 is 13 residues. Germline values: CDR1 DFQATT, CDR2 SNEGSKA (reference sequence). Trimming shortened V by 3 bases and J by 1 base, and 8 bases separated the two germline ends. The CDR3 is CSARGVGTDTQYF. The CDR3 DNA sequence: TGCAGTGCTAGGGGAGTTGGCACAGATACGCAGTATTTT.

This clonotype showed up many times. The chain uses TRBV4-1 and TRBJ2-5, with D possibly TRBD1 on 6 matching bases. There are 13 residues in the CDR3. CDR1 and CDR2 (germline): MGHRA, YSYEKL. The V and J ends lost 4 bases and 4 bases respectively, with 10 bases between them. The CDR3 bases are TGCGCCAGCAGCCCCACAGGGCGAGAGACCCAGTACTTC. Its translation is CASSPTGRETQYF.

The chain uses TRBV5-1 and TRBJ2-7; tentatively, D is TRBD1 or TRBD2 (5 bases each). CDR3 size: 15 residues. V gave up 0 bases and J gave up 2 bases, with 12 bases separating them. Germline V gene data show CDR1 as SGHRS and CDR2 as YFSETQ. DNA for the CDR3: TGCGCCAGCAGCTTGGTAGGGACCAACCCCTACGAGCAGTACTTC. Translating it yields CASSLVGTNPYEQYF.

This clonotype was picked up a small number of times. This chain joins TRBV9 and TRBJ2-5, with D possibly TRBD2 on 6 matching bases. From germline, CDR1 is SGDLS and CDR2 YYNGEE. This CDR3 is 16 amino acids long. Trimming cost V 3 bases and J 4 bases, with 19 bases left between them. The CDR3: CASSGMGGIGLETQYF. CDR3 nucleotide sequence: TGTGCCAGCAGCGGGATGGGCGGGATCGGGTTAGAGACCCAGTACTTC.

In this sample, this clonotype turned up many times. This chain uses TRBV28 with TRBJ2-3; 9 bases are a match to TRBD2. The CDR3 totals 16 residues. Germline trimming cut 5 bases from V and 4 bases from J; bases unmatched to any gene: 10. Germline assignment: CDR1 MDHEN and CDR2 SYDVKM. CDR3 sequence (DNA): TGTGCCAGCAGTAACCCACTAGCGGGTTTATCAGATACGCAGTATTTT. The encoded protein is CASSNPLAGLSDTQYF. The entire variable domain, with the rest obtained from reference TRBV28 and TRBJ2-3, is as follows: DVKVTQSSRYLVKRTGEKVFLECVQDMDHENMFWYRQDPGLGLRLIYFSYDVKMKEKGDIPEGYSVSREKKERFSLILESASTNQTSMYLCASSNPLAGLSDTQYFGPGTRLTVL.

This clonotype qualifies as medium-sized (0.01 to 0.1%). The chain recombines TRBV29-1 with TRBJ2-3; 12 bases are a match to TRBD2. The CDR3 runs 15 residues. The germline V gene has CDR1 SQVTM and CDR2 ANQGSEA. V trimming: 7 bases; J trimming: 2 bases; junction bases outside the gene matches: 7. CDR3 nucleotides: TGCAGCGCCCTGACTAGCGGGAGAGTCACAGATACGCAGTATTTT. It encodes CSALTSGRVTDTQYF.

The CDR3 nucleotides read TGTGCCTGGAGTAGGCATATCCTAGGGCAGTACTTC. Its protein product is CAWSRHILGQYF. V and J are TRBV30 and TRBJ2-7; no reliable D call. The CDR3 extends over 12 amino acids. Germline V gene data show CDR1 as GTSNPN and CDR2 as SVGIG (reference sequence). V was cut by 2 bases and J by 9 bases, with 14 bases left in between.

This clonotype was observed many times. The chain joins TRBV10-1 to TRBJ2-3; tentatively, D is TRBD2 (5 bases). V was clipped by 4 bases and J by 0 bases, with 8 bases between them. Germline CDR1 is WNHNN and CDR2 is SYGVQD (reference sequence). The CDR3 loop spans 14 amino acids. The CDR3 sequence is CASSGWTSTDTQYF. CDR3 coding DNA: TGCGCCAGCAGTGGATGGACTAGCACAGATACGCAGTATTTT.

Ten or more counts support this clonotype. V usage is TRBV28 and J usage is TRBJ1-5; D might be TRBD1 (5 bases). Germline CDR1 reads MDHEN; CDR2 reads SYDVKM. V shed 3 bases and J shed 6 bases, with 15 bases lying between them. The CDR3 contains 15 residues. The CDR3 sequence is CASSLGGRRGQPQHF. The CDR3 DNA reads TGTGCCAGCAGTTTGGGGGGGAGGCGAGGTCAGCCCCAGCATTTT.

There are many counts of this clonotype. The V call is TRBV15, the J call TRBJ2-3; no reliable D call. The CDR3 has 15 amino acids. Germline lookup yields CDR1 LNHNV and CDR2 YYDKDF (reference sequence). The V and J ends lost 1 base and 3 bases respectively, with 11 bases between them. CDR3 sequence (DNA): TGTGCCACCAGCAGAGGCCCACAGAGGACAGATACGCAGTATTTT. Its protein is CATSRGPQRTDTQYF.

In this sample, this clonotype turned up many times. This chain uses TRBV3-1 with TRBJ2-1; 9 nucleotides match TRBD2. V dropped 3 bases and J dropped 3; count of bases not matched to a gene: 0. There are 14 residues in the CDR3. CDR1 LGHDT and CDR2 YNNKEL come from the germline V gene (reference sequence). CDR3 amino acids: CASSQRGGYNEQFF. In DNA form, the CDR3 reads TGTGCCAGCAGCCAGCGGGGGGGCTACAATGAGCAGTTCTTC.

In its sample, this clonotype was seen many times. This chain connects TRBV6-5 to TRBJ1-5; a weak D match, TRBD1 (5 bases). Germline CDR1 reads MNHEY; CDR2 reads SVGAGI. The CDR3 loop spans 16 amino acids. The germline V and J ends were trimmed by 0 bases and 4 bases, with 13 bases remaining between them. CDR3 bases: TGTGCCAGCAGTTACTCCCTCGGCAGGGAGAATCAGCCCCAGCATTTT. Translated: CASSYSLGRENQPQHF.

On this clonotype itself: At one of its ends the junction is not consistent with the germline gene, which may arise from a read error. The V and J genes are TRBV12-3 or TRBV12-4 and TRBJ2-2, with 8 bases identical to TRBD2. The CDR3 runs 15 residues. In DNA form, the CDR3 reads TGTGCCAGCAGTATAGGACTAGCTCACACCGGGGAGCTGTTTTTC. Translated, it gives CASSIGLAHTGELFF.

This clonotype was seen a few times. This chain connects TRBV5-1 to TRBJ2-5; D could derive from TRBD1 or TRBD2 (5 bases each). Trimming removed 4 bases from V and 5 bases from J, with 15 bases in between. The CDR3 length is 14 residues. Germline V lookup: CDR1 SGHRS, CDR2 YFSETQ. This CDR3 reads CASSLHGTGETQYF. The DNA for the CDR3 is TGCGCCAGCAGCCTTCACGGGACGGGGGAGACCCAGTACTTC.

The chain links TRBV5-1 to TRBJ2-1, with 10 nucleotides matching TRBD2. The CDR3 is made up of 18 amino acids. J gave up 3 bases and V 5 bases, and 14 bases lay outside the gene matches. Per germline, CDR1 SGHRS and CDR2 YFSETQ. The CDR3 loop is CASRGESSGRIGYNEQFF. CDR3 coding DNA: TGCGCCAGCAGGGGGGAGTCTAGCGGGAGAATCGGCTACAATGAGCAGTTCTTC.

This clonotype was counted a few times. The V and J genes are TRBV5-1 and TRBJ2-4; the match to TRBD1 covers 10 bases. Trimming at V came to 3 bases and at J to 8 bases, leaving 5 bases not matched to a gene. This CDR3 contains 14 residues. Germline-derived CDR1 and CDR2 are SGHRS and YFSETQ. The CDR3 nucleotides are TGCGCCAGCAGCTCCGGGACAGGGGAATACATTCAGTACTTC. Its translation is CASSSGTGEYIQYF. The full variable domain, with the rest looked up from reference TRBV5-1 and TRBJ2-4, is KAGVTQTPRYLIKTRGQQVTLSCSPISGHRSVSWYQQTPGQGLQFLFEYFSETQRNKGNFPGRFSGRQFSNSRSEMNVSTLELGDSALYLCASSSGTGEYIQYFGAGTRLSVL.

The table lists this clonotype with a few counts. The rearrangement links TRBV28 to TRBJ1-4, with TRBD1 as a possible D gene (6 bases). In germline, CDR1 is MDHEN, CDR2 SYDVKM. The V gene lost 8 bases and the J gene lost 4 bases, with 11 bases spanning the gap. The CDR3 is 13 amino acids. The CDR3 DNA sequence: TGTGCCAGCTCTGACAGGATTAATGAAAAACTGTTTTTT. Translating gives CASSDRINEKLFF. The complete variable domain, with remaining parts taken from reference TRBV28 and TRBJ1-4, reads DVKVTQSSRYLVKRTGEKVFLECVQDMDHENMFWYRQDPGLGLRLIYFSYDVKMKEKGDIPEGYSVSREKKERFSLILESASTNQTSMYLCASSDRINEKLFFGSGTQLSVL.

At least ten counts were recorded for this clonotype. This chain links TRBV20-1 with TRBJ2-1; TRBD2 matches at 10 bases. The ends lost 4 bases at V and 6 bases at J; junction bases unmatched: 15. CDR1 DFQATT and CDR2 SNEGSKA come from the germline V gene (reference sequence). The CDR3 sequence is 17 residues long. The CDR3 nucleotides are TGCAGTGCTATTCCCTTGACGCTAGCGGGAGAGGTCAATGAGCAGTTCTTC. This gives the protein CSAIPLTLAGEVNEQFF.

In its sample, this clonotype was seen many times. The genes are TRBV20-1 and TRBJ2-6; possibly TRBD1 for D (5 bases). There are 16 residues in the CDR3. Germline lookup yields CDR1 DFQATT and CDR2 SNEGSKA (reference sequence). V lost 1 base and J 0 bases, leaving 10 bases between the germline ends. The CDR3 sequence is CSARVVRASGANVLTF. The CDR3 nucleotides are TGCAGTGCTAGAGTAGTCAGGGCCTCTGGGGCCAACGTCCTGACTTTC.

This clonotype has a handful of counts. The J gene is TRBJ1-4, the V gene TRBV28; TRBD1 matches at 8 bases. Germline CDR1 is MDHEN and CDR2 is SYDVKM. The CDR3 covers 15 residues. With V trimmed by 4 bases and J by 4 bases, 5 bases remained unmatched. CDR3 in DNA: TGTGCCAGCAGTTCCTCAGGGGGCCGTAATGAAAAACTGTTTTTT. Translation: CASSSSGGRNEKLFF.

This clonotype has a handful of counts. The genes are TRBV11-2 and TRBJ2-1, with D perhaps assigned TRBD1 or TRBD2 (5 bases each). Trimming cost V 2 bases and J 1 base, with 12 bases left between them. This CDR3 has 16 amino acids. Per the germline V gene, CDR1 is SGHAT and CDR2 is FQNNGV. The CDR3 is CASSLPGTPSYNEQFF. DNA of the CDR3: TGTGCCAGCAGCTTACCCGGGACCCCGTCCTACAATGAGCAGTTCTTC.

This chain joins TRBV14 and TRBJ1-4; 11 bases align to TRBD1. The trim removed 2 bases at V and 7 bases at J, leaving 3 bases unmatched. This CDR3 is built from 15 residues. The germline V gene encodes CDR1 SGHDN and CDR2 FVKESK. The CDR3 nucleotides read TGTGCCAGCAGCCAACGGACAGGGGGCGTTGAAAAACTGTTTTTT. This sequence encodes CASSQRTGGVEKLFF. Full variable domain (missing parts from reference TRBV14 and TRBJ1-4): EAGVTQFPSHSVIEKGQTVTLRCDPISGHDNLYWYRRVMGKEIKFLLHFVKESKQDESGMPNNRFLAERTGGTYSTLKVQPAELEDSGVYFCASSQRTGGVEKLFFGSGTQLSVL.

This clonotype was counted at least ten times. CDR3 sequence (DNA): TGCGCCAGCAGCCCCACGACTAGGGCCCAGAACACCGGGGAGCTGTTTTTT. As protein: CASSPTTRAQNTGELFF. The chain couples TRBV5-1 to TRBJ2-2; tentatively, D is TRBD2 (6 bases). CDR1 is SGHRS and CDR2 is YFSETQ in the germline V gene. The V end lost 4 bases, the J end lost 1 base, and 17 bases lay between the germline ends. The CDR3 runs to 17 residues.